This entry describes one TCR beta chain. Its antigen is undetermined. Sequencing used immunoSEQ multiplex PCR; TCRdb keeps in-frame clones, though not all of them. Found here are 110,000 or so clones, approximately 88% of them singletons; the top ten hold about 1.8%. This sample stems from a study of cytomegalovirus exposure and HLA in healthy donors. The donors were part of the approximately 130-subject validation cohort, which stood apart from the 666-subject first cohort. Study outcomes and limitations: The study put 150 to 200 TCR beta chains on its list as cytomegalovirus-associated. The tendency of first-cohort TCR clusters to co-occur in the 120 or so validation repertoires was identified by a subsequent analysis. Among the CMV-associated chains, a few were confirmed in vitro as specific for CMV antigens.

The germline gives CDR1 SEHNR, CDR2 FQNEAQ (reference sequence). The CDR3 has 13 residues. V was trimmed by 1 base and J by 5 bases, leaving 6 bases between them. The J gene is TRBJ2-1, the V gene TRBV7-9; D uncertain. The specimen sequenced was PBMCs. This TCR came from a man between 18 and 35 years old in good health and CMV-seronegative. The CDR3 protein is CASSLDLDNEQFF. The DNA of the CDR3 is TGTGCCAGCAGCTTAGACCTAGACAATGAGCAGTTCTTC.